This T cell receptor beta chain originates from a study of breast tumors, draining lymph nodes, adjacent tissues. Study results and caveats: Tumors had less TCR diversity than lymph nodes, more than nontumor tissue. Tumor and nontumor repertoires were significantly more similar in luminal-like than in basal-like breast cancer. That most tumor T cells come from lymph nodes remained unproven.

One entry per CDR3 protein results from TCRdb running MiXCR on the multiplex PCR reads. This table has 45,000 to 60,000 distinct CDR3 sequences, about 23% appearing once. About this clonotype itself: Its specificity is unknown.

Sequencing was performed on breast tumor tissue. The TCR comes from a female donor with breast cancer. Some clones in this sample may be carry-over from other donors' samples.

The DNA for the CDR3 is TGTGCCAGCAGTTTACCAAGCGGGGGGTTTCCGTTCTTC. Translating it yields CASSLPSGGFPFF. The V gene is TRBV27, the J gene TRBJ2-1, with 9 bases identical to TRBD2. The CDR3 contains 13 residues. CDR1 and CDR2 (germline): MNHEY, SMNVEV (reference sequence). V was pared by 2 bases and J by 15 bases, with 8 bases of the junction left unmatched.